A single TCR beta chain is shown here with its context. Its matching antigen is unknown. Only in-frame clones appear in the TCRdb table, and some are missing; sequencing was by immunoSEQ multiplex PCR. The sample holds about 41,000 clones, approximately 80% seen once. The data were obtained in a study of T cells in localized non-small cell lung cancer. Regarding the study as a whole: Sequencing was limited to one tumor region, leaving the possibility of heterogeneity open. Researchers found a median 57 of the top 100 tumor clones in adjacent lung.

The CDR3 is 14 amino acids. The V end lost 8 bases, the J end lost 6 bases, and 17 bases lay between the germline ends. In germline, CDR1 is MNHEY, CDR2 SVGAGI. This chain joins TRBV6-5 and TRBJ2-1; possibly TRBD1 or TRBD2 for D (6 bases each). The starting material was PBMCs, obtained before any cancer treatment. This receptor was taken from a man aged 35 to 70 with stage II lung adenocarcinoma. Written as DNA, the CDR3 is TGTGCCAGCTGCCTTGGGGGGCAGGGCAATGAGCAGTTCTTC. Its protein product is CASCLGGQGNEQFF.